The present T cell receptor (beta chain) was sequenced within a study of T-cell memory formation after mild COVID-19. The study's findings and limits: For contracting clones, CD4+ ones sat mainly in CM and EM, CD8+ in EMRA.

This clonotype was seen only a few times. Its target is unknown. The V end lost 1 base, the J end lost 5 bases, and 11 bases lay between the germline ends. Germline loops: CDR1 SEHNR, CDR2 FQNEAQ (reference sequence). CDR3 length equals 14 residues. TCRdb recomputed calls from the 5' RACE reads with MiXCR, one row per CDR3 protein. The repertoire holds about 350,000 distinct CDR3 sequences, with around 28% as singletons. This TCR derives from an adult woman who had mild COVID-19 (a few samples of this study predate the infection). Cell type and time point are not known. The sample comprised PBMCs or a T cell subset sorted from them (not recorded which). V is TRBV7-9 and J is TRBJ2-5, with D unresolved. CDR3 region: CASSLVSRPETQYF. For the CDR3, the DNA is TGTGCCAGCAGCTTAGTTTCCCGACCGGAGACCCAGTACTTC.